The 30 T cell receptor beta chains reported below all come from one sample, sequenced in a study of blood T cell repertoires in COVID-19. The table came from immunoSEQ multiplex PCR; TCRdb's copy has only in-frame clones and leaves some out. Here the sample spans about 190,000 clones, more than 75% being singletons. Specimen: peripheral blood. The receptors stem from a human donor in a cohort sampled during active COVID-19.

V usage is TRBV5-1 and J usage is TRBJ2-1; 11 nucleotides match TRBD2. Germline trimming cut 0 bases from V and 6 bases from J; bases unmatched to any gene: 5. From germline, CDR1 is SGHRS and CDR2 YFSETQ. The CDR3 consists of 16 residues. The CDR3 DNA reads TGCGCCAGCAGCTTGGGTGTAGCGGGGGGGCCCAATGAGCAGTTCTTC. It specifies CASSLGVAGGPNEQFF. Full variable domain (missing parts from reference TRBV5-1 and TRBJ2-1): KAGVTQTPRYLIKTRGQQVTLSCSPISGHRSVSWYQQTPGQGLQFLFEYFSETQRNKGNFPGRFSGRQFSNSRSEMNVSTLELGDSALYLCASSLGVAGGPNEQFFGPGTRLTVL.

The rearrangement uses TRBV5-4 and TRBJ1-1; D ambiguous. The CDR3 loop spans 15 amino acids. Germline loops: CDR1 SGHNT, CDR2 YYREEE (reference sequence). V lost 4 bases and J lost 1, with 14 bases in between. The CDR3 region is CASSPPLRGNTEAFF. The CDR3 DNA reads TGTGCCAGCAGCCCCCCTCTTAGAGGGAACACTGAAGCTTTCTTT.

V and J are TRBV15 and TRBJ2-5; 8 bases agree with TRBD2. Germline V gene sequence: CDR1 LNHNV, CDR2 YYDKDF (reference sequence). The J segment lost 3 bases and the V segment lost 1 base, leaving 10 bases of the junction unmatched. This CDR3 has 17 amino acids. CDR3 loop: CATSRGPQRGIEETQYF. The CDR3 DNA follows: TGTGCCACCAGCAGAGGCCCCCAGCGGGGGATAGAAGAGACCCAGTACTTC.

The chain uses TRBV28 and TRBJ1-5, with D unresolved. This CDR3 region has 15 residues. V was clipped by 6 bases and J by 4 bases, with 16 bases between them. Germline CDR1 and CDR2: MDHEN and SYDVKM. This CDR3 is CASSPRGRSNQPQHF. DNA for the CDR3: TGTGCCAGCAGCCCACGAGGGCGATCAAATCAGCCCCAGCATTTT.

CDR3 residues: CASSWTGLSGANVLTF. CDR3 coding DNA: TGCGCCAGCAGCTGGACAGGTCTCTCTGGGGCCAACGTCCTGACTTTC. The chain has TRBV5-1 and TRBJ2-6, with TRBD1 matching over 7 bases. The junction had 3 bases not matched to a gene; V was cut back by 3 bases and J by 0 bases. Germline CDR1 and CDR2: SGHRS and YFSETQ. There are 16 residues in the CDR3. The complete variable domain, with remaining parts taken from reference TRBV5-1 and TRBJ2-6, reads KAGVTQTPRYLIKTRGQQVTLSCSPISGHRSVSWYQQTPGQGLQFLFEYFSETQRNKGNFPGRFSGRQFSNSRSEMNVSTLELGDSALYLCASSWTGLSGANVLTFGAGSRLTVL.

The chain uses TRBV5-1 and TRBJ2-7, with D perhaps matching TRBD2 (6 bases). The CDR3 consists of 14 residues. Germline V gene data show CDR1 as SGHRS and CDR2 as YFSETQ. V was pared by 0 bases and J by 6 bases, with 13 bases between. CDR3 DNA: TGCGCCAGCAGCTTGGTCCGGGGGAGCCCCGAGCAGTACTTC. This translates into CASSLVRGSPEQYF.

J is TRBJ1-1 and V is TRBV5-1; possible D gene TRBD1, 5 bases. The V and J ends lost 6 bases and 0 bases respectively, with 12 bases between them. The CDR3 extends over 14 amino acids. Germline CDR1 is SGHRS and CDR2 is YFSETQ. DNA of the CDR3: TGCGCCAGCAATCCAGGGTTCATGAACACTGAAGCTTTCTTT. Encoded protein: CASNPGFMNTEAFF. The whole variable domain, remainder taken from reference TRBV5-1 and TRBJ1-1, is KAGVTQTPRYLIKTRGQQVTLSCSPISGHRSVSWYQQTPGQGLQFLFEYFSETQRNKGNFPGRFSGRQFSNSRSEMNVSTLELGDSALYLCASNPGFMNTEAFFGQGTRLTVV.

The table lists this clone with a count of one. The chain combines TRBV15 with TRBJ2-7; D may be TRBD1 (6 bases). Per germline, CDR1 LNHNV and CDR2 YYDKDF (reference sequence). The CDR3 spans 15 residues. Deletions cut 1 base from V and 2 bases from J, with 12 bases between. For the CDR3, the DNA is TGTGCCACCAGCAGAGCAGGACAGCCAACCTACGAGCAGTACTTC. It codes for CATSRAGQPTYEQYF.

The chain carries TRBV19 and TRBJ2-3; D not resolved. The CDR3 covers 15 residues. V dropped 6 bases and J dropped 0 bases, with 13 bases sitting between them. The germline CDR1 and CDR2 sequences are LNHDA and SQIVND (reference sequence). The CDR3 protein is CASSPQRTSTDTQYF. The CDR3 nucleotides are TGTGCCAGTAGCCCCCAACGTACTAGCACAGATACGCAGTATTTT.

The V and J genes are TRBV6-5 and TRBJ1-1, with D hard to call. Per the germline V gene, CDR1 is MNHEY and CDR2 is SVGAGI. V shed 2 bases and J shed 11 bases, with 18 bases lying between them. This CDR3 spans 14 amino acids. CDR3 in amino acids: CASSYAAGLAEAFF. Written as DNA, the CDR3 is TGTGCCAGCAGTTACGCGGCAGGCCTAGCCGAGGCTTTCTTT.

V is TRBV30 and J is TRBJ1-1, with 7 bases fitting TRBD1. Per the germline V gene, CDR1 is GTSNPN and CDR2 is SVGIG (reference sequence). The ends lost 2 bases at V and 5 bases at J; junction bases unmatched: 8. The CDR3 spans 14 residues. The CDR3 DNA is TGTGCCTGGAGTCAAGGGGGCGCGGGGACTGAAGCTTTCTTT. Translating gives CAWSQGGAGTEAFF.

In nucleotides, the CDR3 is TGTGCCAGCAGTGCTAGCGGCTCCTACGAGCAGTACTTC. Its protein is CASSASGSYEQYF. The chain combines TRBV25-1 with TRBJ2-7; TRBD2 agrees at 7 bases. V was pared by 4 bases and J by 0 bases, with 0 bases of the junction left unmatched. The CDR3 loop spans 13 amino acids. Germline lookup yields CDR1 MGHDK and CDR2 SYGVNS.

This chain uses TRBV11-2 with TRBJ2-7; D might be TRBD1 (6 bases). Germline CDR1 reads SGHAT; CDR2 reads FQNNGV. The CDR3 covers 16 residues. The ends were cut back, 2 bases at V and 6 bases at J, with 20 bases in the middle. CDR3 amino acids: CASSLPIRGTFGEQYF. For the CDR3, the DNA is TGTGCCAGCAGCTTACCTATCAGGGGCACATTTGGCGAGCAGTACTTC.

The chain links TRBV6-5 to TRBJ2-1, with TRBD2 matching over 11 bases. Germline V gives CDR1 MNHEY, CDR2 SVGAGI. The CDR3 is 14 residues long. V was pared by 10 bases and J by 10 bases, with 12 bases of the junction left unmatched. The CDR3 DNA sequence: TGTGCCACCGACCGGCTAGCGGGAGGAGGGGAGCAGTTCTTC. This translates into CATDRLAGGGEQFF.

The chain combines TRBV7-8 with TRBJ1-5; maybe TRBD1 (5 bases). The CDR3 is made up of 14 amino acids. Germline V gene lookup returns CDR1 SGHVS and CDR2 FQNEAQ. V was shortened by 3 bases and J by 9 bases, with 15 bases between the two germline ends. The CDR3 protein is CASSLGGDFWPQHF. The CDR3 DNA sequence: TGTGCCAGCAGCTTGGGTGGGGACTTCTGGCCCCAGCATTTT.

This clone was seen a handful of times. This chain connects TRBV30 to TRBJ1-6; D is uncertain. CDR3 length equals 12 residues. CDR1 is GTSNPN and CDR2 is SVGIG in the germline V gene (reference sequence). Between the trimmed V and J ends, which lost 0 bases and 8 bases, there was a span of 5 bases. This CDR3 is CAWSVLYSPLHF. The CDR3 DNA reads TGTGCCTGGAGTGTACTCTATTCACCCCTCCACTTT.

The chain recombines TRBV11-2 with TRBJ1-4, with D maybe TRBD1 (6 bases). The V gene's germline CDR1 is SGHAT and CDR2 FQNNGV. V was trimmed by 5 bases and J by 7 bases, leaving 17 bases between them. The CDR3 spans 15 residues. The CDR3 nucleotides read TGTGCCAGCAGCGTCGACGGGGGGCGCGGTGAAAAACTGTTTTTT. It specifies CASSVDGGRGEKLFF.

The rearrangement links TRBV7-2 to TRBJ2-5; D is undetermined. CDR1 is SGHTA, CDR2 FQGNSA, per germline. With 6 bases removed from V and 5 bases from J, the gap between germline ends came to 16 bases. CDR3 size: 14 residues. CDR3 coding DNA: TGTGCCAGCAGTCCACCCTACGCACGGGAGACCCAGTACTTC. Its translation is CASSPPYARETQYF.

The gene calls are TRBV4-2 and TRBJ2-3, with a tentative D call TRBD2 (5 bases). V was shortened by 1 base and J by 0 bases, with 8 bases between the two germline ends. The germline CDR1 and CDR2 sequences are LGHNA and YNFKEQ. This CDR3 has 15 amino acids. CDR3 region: CASSQGAASTDTQYF. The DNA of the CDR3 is TGTGCCAGCAGCCAAGGAGCGGCTAGCACAGATACGCAGTATTTT.

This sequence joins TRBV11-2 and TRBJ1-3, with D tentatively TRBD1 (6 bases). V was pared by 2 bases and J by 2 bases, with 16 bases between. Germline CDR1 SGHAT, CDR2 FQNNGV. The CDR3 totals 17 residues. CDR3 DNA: TGTGCCAGCAGCTTATATCTCGCGGGGGCGCCTGGAAACACCATATATTTT. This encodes CASSLYLAGAPGNTIYF.

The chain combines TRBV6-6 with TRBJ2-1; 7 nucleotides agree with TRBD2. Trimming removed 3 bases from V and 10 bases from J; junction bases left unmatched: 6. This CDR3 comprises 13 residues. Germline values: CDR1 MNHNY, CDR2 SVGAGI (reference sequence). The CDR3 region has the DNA TGTGCCAGCAGTTATAGGGACGGGGGGGAGCAGTTCTTC. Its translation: CASSYRDGGEQFF.

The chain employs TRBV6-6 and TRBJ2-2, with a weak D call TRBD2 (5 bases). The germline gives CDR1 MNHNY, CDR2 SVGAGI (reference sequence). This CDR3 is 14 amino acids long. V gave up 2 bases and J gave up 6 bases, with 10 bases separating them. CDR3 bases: TGTGCCAGCAGTTACCCGGAGGTGGCCGGGGAGCTGTTTTTT. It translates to CASSYPEVAGELFF.

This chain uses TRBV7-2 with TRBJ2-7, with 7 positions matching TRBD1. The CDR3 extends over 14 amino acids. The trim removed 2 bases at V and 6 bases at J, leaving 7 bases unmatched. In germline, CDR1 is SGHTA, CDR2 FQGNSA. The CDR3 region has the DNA TGTGCCAGCAGCTTAAAAAGACAGGGCGCCGAGCAGTACTTC. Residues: CASSLKRQGAEQYF. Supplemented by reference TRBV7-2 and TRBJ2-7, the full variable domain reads GAGVSQSPSNKVTEKGKDVELRCDPISGHTALYWYRQSLGQGLEFLIYFQGNSAPDKSGLPSDRFSAERTGGSVSTLTIQRTQQEDSAVYLCASSLKRQGAEQYFGPGTRLTVT.

The CDR3 DNA reads as TGCGCCAGCAGCTTGCGGGGTTCGCCAGTCTACGAGCAGTACTTC. Its protein product is CASSLRGSPVYEQYF. The chain combines TRBV5-1 with TRBJ2-7; TRBD2 is a possible D gene (5 bases). In germline, CDR1 is SGHRS, CDR2 YFSETQ. The ends were cut back, 1 base at V and 3 bases at J, with 14 bases in the middle. The CDR3 spans 15 residues.

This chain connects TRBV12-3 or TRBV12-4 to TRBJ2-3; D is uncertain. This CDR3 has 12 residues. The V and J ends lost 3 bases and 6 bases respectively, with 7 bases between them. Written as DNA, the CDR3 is TGTGCCAGCAGTTTGGGCCGTGATACGCAGTATTTT. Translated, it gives CASSLGRDTQYF.

The CDR3 is CASSRGQATNYGYTF. The CDR3 nucleotides are TGTGCCAGTAGTAGAGGACAGGCAACTAACTATGGCTACACCTTC. The chain carries TRBV19 and TRBJ1-2; 7 bases are a match to TRBD1. The CDR3 loop spans 15 amino acids. The V and J ends lost 4 bases and 0 bases, in that order; junction bases with no gene match: 5. CDR1 and CDR2 (germline): LNHDA, SQIVND (reference sequence).

This chain's CDR3 is CASSLVASGGSYNEQFF. The CDR3 region has the DNA TGCGCCAGCAGCTTGGTGGCTAGCGGGGGGTCCTACAATGAGCAGTTCTTC. This chain connects TRBV5-1 to TRBJ2-1; TRBD2 matches at 11 bases. The CDR3 covers 17 residues. Per the germline V gene, CDR1 is SGHRS and CDR2 is YFSETQ. The V and J ends lost 0 bases and 1 base, in that order; junction bases with no gene match: 3.

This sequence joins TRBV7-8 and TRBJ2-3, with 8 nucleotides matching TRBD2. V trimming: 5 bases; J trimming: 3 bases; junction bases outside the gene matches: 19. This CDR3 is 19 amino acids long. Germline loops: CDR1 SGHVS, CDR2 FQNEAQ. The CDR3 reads CASSLTTAGGWSGTDTQYF. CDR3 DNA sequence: TGTGCCAGCAGCCTCACAACCGCGGGGGGTTGGTCGGGAACAGATACGCAGTATTTT.

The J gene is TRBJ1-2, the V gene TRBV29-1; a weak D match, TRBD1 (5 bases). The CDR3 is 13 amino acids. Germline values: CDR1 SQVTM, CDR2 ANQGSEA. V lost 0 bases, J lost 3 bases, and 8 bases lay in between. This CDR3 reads CSVEELGHYGYTF. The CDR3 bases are TGCAGCGTTGAAGAACTGGGGCACTATGGCTACACCTTC.

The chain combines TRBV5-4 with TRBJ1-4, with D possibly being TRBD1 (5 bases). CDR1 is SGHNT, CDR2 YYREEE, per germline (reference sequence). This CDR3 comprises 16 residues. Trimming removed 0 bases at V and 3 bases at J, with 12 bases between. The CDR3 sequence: CASSLEPRAANEKLFF. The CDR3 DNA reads TGTGCCAGCAGCTTGGAACCCAGGGCGGCTAATGAAAAACTGTTTTTT.